The rows below give T cell receptor beta chains drawn from one sample of a study of cytomegalovirus exposure and HLA in healthy donors. Clones were read by immunoSEQ multiplex PCR, and TCRdb kept only the in-frame ones, dropping some. This repertoire shows some 130,000 clones, roughly 86% found once; its top ten account for roughly 1.4%. Sequences were obtained from PBMCs. All receptors derive from a woman in her twenties or thirties in good health and CMV-seronegative. CDR3s include the opening cysteine and the closing phenylalanine or tryptophan.

v_gene	j_gene	CDR3aa
TRBV11-3	TRBJ2-3	CASSLTTSTDTQYF
TRBV19	TRBJ2-1	CASSIGDRGFNEQFF
TRBV7-2	TRBJ1-2	CASSPGSGFGYTF
TRBV5-1	TRBJ1-1	CASSLGISRTEAFF
TRBV9	TRBJ2-5	CASSVGTGRGGSETQYF
TRBV4-2	TRBJ2-5	CASSQGEKETQYF
TRBV2	TRBJ2-5	CASTGSGETQYF
TRBV4-3	TRBJ2-1	CASSQSGTSPYNEQFF
TRBV7-6	TRBJ2-3	CASSWTSAGADTQYF
TRBV6-1	TRBJ2-1	CASSELPRLDEQFF
TRBV9	TRBJ1-5	CASSGTGGNQPQHF
TRBV4-3	TRBJ2-2	CASSQEFRGRTGELFF
TRBV2	TRBJ2-2	CASGGTGNTGELFF
TRBV7-6	TRBJ2-5	CASSNELGTAQTQYF
TRBV18	TRBJ1-3	CASSQGQGQSGNTIYF
TRBV27	TRBJ2-1	CASSRGFGGNNNEQFF
TRBV5-1	TRBJ1-4	CASSRGQGTNEKLFF
TRBV18	TRBJ2-3	CASSHGRDSDTQYF
TRBV11-2	TRBJ2-7	CASSLGTGPYEQYF
TRBV19	TRBJ1-6	CASSGHSYNSPLHF
TRBV5-6	TRBJ1-1	CASSPKGFRGSEAFF
TRBV7-6	TRBJ2-5	CASSLGEGGRETQYF
TRBV29-1	TRBJ2-2	CSVAGGQDTGELFF
TRBV5-1	TRBJ1-6	CASSSGQPYSPLHF
TRBV6-4	TRBJ1-1	CASSLQGGTEAFF
TRBV6-6	TRBJ1-5	CASSYRSGNQPQHF
TRBV5-1	TRBJ1-1	CASSEQGPPTEAFF
TRBV30	TRBJ1-2	CARGVRDRSYGYTF
TRBV4-3	TRBJ2-4	CASSLSANRGDIQYF
TRBV15	TRBJ1-5	CATSSMGGNQPQHF
TRBV7-7	TRBJ1-3	CASSLLPGFGNTIYF
TRBV28	TRBJ1-5	CASIRPGGLVGNQPQHF
TRBV6-5	TRBJ2-5	CASSYSNPRQETQYF
TRBV11-2	TRBJ2-7	CASSYGFRGALEQYF
TRBV6-5	TRBJ1-2	CASRQGNFNYGYTF